Presented here are 11 T cell receptor beta chains from one specimen sequenced in a study of CD8 T cells in Susac syndrome. Reverse transcription of about 0.45 to 1 ug RNA used random hexamers. MiXCR was run by TCRdb on the immunoSEQ multiplex PCR reads, yielding one entry per CDR3 protein. There are some 260,000 distinct CDR3 sequences in the sample; about 85% occur only once, and around 0.11% lies in the top ten. Sequenced sample: CD8+ T cells from PBMCs. The receptor set was obtained from a human donor with multiple sclerosis.

The chain links TRBV6-1 to TRBJ2-1, with D perhaps TRBD1 or TRBD2 (5 bases each). V lost 5 bases and J lost 5, with 13 bases in between. The V gene's germline CDR1 is MNHNS and CDR2 SASEGT. This CDR3 spans 14 amino acids. In DNA, the CDR3 is TGTGCCAGCAGTTTTCCCGGGACCCACAATGAGCAGTTCTTC. It codes for CASSFPGTHNEQFF.

The V call is TRBV6-1, the J call TRBJ2-6; no firm D call. Germline V lookup: CDR1 MNHNS, CDR2 SASEGT. The ends were cut back, 3 bases at V and 5 bases at J, with 17 bases in the middle. This CDR3 spans 17 amino acids. CDR3 residues: CASSDWVEQSRANVLTF. Written as DNA, the CDR3 is TGTGCCAGCAGTGATTGGGTGGAACAAAGTCGGGCCAACGTCCTGACTTTC.

This clonotype has only one observation. The chain combines TRBV9 with TRBJ1-3; D unclear. Trimming removed 4 bases at V and 3 bases at J, with 14 bases between. The CDR3 totals 15 residues. Germline values: CDR1 SGDLS, CDR2 YYNGEE. The chain's CDR3 is CASSSGPFSGNTIYF. The CDR3, as DNA: TGTGCCAGCAGCTCTGGACCCTTCAGTGGAAACACCATATATTTT.

As DNA, the CDR3 is TGTGCCACCGGGGGCCGGAGGGGCGAGCAGTACTTC. Protein product: CATGGRRGEQYF. The rearrangement links TRBV7-6 to TRBJ2-7, with D possibly being TRBD1 or TRBD2 (6 bases each). The CDR3 is made up of 12 amino acids. Germline CDR1 SGHVS, CDR2 FNYEAQ. V was shortened by 10 bases and J by 6 bases, with 16 bases between the two germline ends.

V is TRBV19 and J is TRBJ1-1; D is unclear. The CDR3 has 13 residues. Trimming stripped 7 bases from V and 0 bases from J, with 9 bases between. The germline V gene has CDR1 LNHDA and CDR2 SQIVND (reference sequence). Written as DNA, the CDR3 is TGTGCCAGTAAAAAGGTGATGAACACTGAAGCTTTCTTT. Its protein product is CASKKVMNTEAFF.

The chain joins TRBV6-6 to TRBJ2-2, with TRBD2 matching 9 bases. The CDR3 is 16 residues long. Germline lookup yields CDR1 MNHNY and CDR2 SVGAGI (reference sequence). With 7 bases clipped from V and 7 bases from J, the junction kept 13 bases outside the gene matches. CDR3 protein: CASTAEAGGLSGELFF. The CDR3 coding sequence is TGTGCCAGCACTGCGGAGGCGGGAGGGCTTAGCGGGGAGCTGTTTTTT.

The V call is TRBV5-4, the J call TRBJ2-2; the D is unclear. Trimming left V 8 bases short and J 0 bases short, with 23 bases between. This CDR3 contains 18 residues. CDR1 and CDR2 from the germline V gene are SGHNT and YYREEE (reference sequence). In DNA form, the CDR3 reads TGTGCCAGTAGGCAAGGGCTGGCAATCACTTCGAACACCGGGGAGCTGTTTTTT. It is translated as CASRQGLAITSNTGELFF.

For the CDR3, the DNA is TGCAGTGCTAGAGATTACAGAGAGGGGACGCAGCCCCAGCATTTT. Encoded protein: CSARDYREGTQPQHF. The rearrangement links TRBV20-1 to TRBJ1-5, with D perhaps TRBD1 (5 bases). Germline V gene lookup returns CDR1 DFQATT and CDR2 SNEGSKA (reference sequence). The CDR3 covers 15 residues. Trimming shortened V by 0 bases and J by 7 bases, and 16 bases separated the two germline ends.

The chain carries TRBV7-9 and TRBJ2-3, with a tentative D call TRBD2 (6 bases). The germline V gene encodes CDR1 SEHNR and CDR2 FQNEAQ (reference sequence). This CDR3 contains 16 residues. Between the trimmed V and J ends, which lost 5 bases and 0 bases, there was a span of 15 bases. The CDR3, as DNA: TGTGCCAGCAGCCCCACGATCGGGAGTAGCACAGATACGCAGTATTTT. Translating it yields CASSPTIGSSTDTQYF.

This sequence joins TRBV5-6 and TRBJ1-1; tentatively, D is TRBD1 (6 bases). The CDR3 covers 14 residues. The V end was cut by 5 bases, the J end by 10 bases, with 21 bases between. Germline CDR1 is SGHDT and CDR2 is YYEEEE. The CDR3 protein is CASSPRHREDGAFF. DNA for the CDR3: TGTGCCAGCAGTCCTAGACACAGGGAGGATGGAGCTTTCTTT.

The rearrangement uses TRBV12-3 or TRBV12-4 and TRBJ2-1; D gene uncertain. The V gene lost 4 bases and the J gene lost 0 bases, with 10 bases spanning the gap. The CDR3 is made up of 15 amino acids. CDR3 coding DNA: TGTGCCAGCAGTTGGTCCCCGAGCTCCTACAATGAGCAGTTCTTC. This sequence encodes CASSWSPSSYNEQFF.